This is a list of T cell receptor beta chains from one sample in a study of untreated major depressive disorder. The method was immunoSEQ multiplex PCR; TCRdb's version includes in-frame clones alone and lacks a portion of them. The table includes 21,000 or so clones, 80% to 95% detected once. The sequenced material came from CD4+ T cells from PBMCs. The receptors here all came from a man aged 25-45 years in good health. Each CDR3 is given with its conserved first and last residue. The D gene is left open where the match is weak. Clone size is given for some rows only: seen once, a few or many times, or a class if the clone is expanded.

V gene,D gene,clone size,J gene,CDR3 DNA,CDR3 protein
TRBV12-5,.,.,TRBJ2-1,TGTGCTAGTGGGCAGGGGGAGGACAATGAGCAGTTCTTC,CASGQGEDNEQFF
TRBV7-2,TRBD1,once,TRBJ1-2,TGTGCCAGCAGCTTAGCCCGGGACAGGGTAAACTATGGCTACACCTTC,CASSLARDRVNYGYTF
TRBV5-1,.,.,TRBJ1-1,TGCGCCAGCAGCTTGGATCAGCCGGGAATGACTGAAGCTTTCTTT,CASSLDQPGMTEAFF
TRBV29-1,.,once,TRBJ1-2,TGCAGCGTTGATTTTGGGGGCGCTAACTATGGCTACACCTTC,CSVDFGGANYGYTF
TRBV10-3,.,.,TRBJ1-1,TGTGCCATCAGTGGGACAGCGAACACTGAAGCTTTCTTT,CAISGTANTEAFF
TRBV6-5,.,.,TRBJ2-7,TGTGCCAGCAGTTCTGGACAGTCAACCTACGAGCAGTACTTC,CASSSGQSTYEQYF
TRBV6-9,TRBD1,.,TRBJ1-3,TGTGCCATCGACAGGGAAGGTGGAAACACCATATATTTT,CAIDREGGNTIYF
TRBV6-5,TRBD1,.,TRBJ2-7,TGTGCCAGCAAAGACAGGGGGCACTACGAGCAGTACTTC,CASKDRGHYEQYF
TRBV6-4,.,.,TRBJ2-7,TGTGCCAGCAGTGACTTGGAGGGGTCCCACTACGAGCAGTACTTC,CASSDLEGSHYEQYF
TRBV9,.,.,TRBJ1-2,TGTGCCAGCTTGGGGTCTATAAGGGGGTCTAACTATGGCTACACCTTC,CASLGSIRGSNYGYTF
TRBV7-2,.,few,TRBJ2-5,TGTGCCAGCAGCCCGGCGGTCCGGGAGACCCAGTACTTC,CASSPAVRETQYF
TRBV27,.,.,TRBJ1-1,TGTGCCAGCAGTTTCCGGGTGAACACTGAAGCTTTCTTT,CASSFRVNTEAFF
TRBV9,TRBD1,.,TRBJ2-1,TGTGCCAGCAGCGTAGCTGTGGGTGGGCAGGGGGAAAATGAGCAGTTCTTC,CASSVAVGGQGENEQFF
TRBV2,TRBD1,.,TRBJ2-7,TGTGCCAGCAGTCAACAGGGGGGTGCCACCTACGAGCAGTACTTC,CASSQQGGATYEQYF
TRBV4-1,.,.,TRBJ1-2,TGCGCCAGCAGCCAAGAGGGCCTCTTCTATGGCTACACCTTC,CASSQEGLFYGYTF
TRBV19,.,.,TRBJ1-2,TGTGCCAGCCGAGGACAGATACGCTATGGCTACACCTTC,CASRGQIRYGYTF
TRBV7-2,.,.,TRBJ2-2,TGTGCCAGCAGCGCCCGACTAGGAGGGACCGGGGAGCTGTTTTTT,CASSARLGGTGELFF
TRBV11-1,TRBD1,.,TRBJ2-3,TGTGCCAGCAGCTCAGGGGGCCCGCTTGGAGAGTATTTT,CASSSGGPLGEYF
TRBV4-3,TRBD2,.,TRBJ2-1,TGCGCCAGCAGCCGAGACGCGCCGGGACTGAGACCTAGCGGCGCATCCTACAATGAGCAGTTCTTC,CASSRDAPGLRPSGASYNEQFF
TRBV7-2,.,.,TRBJ1-5,TGTGCCAGCAGCTTAGTGGCGGGGCAGCCCCAGCATTTT,CASSLVAGQPQHF
TRBV29-1,.,.,TRBJ1-1,TGCAGCGTTGAAAGACAAGCGGACACTGAAGCTTTCTTT,CSVERQADTEAFF
TRBV25-1,.,.,TRBJ2-6,TGTGCCAGCAGTGAGATGGGGGCTGGGGCCAACGTCCTGACTTTC,CASSEMGAGANVLTF
TRBV2,.,.,TRBJ1-2,TGTGCCAGCAGTGAGCGGGGGATAAACTATGGCTACACCTTC,CASSERGINYGYTF
TRBV7-2,TRBD2,.,TRBJ2-7,TGTGCCAGCAGCACAACTAGCGGGAGAGGCTACGAGCAGTACTTC,CASSTTSGRGYEQYF
TRBV2,TRBD1,few,TRBJ1-2,TGTGCCAGCAGTGGACAGGGGGTAGGCTATGGCTACACCTTC,CASSGQGVGYGYTF
TRBV6-5,.,.,TRBJ1-1,TGTGCCAGCAGTTACAGAAGGGGCAAAGCTTTCTTT,CASSYRRGKAFF
TRBV5-1,TRBD1,.,TRBJ1-2,TGCGCCAGCACCCTGACAGGGGGCTATGGCTACACCTTC,CASTLTGGYGYTF
TRBV6-5,TRBD1,.,TRBJ1-2,TGTGCCAGCAGTTACCGCGGACAGGGGGCTTATGGCTACACCTTC,CASSYRGQGAYGYTF
TRBV4-2,TRBD2,.,TRBJ2-1,TGTGCCAGCAGTTCGGGGACTAGCGGGAGTTGGAACAATGAGCAGTTCTTC,CASSSGTSGSWNNEQFF
TRBV20-1,.,.,TRBJ2-1,TGCAGTGCTAGGCAGGTCCCTGAGCAGTTCTTC,CSARQVPEQFF
TRBV4-3,.,.,TRBJ2-7,TGCGCCAGCAGCCAAGAGCCCAACAGGGCTTCGTCCTACGAGCAGTACTTC,CASSQEPNRASSYEQYF
TRBV11-2,TRBD2,.,TRBJ2-7,TGTGCCAGCAGCCTACTCCGGGCTAGCGGGGGGAATAGCTCCTACGAGCAGTACTTC,CASSLLRASGGNSSYEQYF
TRBV6-5,.,.,TRBJ2-7,TGTGCCAGCAGTTACTCAGGTGCCCTTACCTACGAGCAGTACTTC,CASSYSGALTYEQYF
TRBV19,TRBD1,.,TRBJ1-5,TGTGCCAGTAGTCCCCGACAGGGCAATAGCAATCAGCCCCAGCATTTT,CASSPRQGNSNQPQHF
TRBV7-9,.,.,TRBJ1-4,TGTGCCAGCAGCTTATACGAAAAACTGTTTTTT,CASSLYEKLFF
TRBV5-6,.,.,TRBJ2-6,TGTGCCAGCAACTACAGGGATGCAGCCTCTGGGGCCAACGTCCTGACTTTC,CASNYRDAASGANVLTF
TRBV9,TRBD2,.,TRBJ2-7,TGTGCCAGCAGCCCCCGACTAGCGGAAACTTACGAGCAGTACTTC,CASSPRLAETYEQYF
TRBV5-1,TRBD2,.,TRBJ2-5,TGCGCCAGCAGCCCGGGACTAGCGTGGGAGACCCAGTACTTC,CASSPGLAWETQYF
TRBV7-8,.,.,TRBJ1-1,TGTGCCAGCAGCTCGGACGGGATTCCTGGCACTGAAGCTTTCTTT,CASSSDGIPGTEAFF
TRBV9,.,.,TRBJ1-1,TGTGCCAGCAGCGCGTTACAGGGCACGAGCACTGAAGCTTTCTTT,CASSALQGTSTEAFF
TRBV9,.,.,TRBJ2-7,TGTGCCAGCAGCGTAGAACCCGGGGCTGGGGCCTACGAGCAGTACTTC,CASSVEPGAGAYEQYF
TRBV2,TRBD1,.,TRBJ1-4,TGTGCCAGCAGTGAAGCGGGGACAGAGAATGAAAAACTGTTTTTT,CASSEAGTENEKLFF
TRBV4-2,.,.,TRBJ1-5,TGTGCCAGCAGCCAAGGAGGCCAGACAGGACATCAGCCCCAGCATTTT,CASSQGGQTGHQPQHF
TRBV5-6,.,.,TRBJ2-7,TGTGCCAGCAGCGGGAGTTTGGGGCAGGGGTACCTCTACGAGCAGTACTTC,CASSGSLGQGYLYEQYF
TRBV6-5,TRBD2,.,TRBJ2-3,TGTGCCAGCAGTTACCCCACTAGAAGCGGGATCGGTACGCAGTATTTT,CASSYPTRSGIGTQYF
TRBV27,.,.,TRBJ2-1,TGTGCCAGCACCCAAGAAGGACTAAGTACCTACAATGAGCAGTTCTTC,CASTQEGLSTYNEQFF
TRBV4-3,.,.,TRBJ2-6,TGCGCCAGCAGCCAAGATCAACCGTCCTCTGGGGCCAACGTCCTGACTTTC,CASSQDQPSSGANVLTF
TRBV5-1,TRBD1,.,TRBJ2-7,TGCGCCAGCAGCTTACAGGGGGCATACTACGAGCAGTATTTC,CASSLQGAYYEQYF
TRBV5-1,.,.,TRBJ2-7,TGCGCCAGCAGCAGCCCGGGCTACGAGCAGTACTTC,CASSSPGYEQYF
TRBV4-3,.,.,TRBJ1-2,TGCGCCAGCAGCCGAGAGGACTATGGCTACACCTTC,CASSREDYGYTF
TRBV2,.,.,TRBJ2-2,TGTGCCAGCATCCCCCTCGGGACCGGTGGGGAGCTGTTTTTT,CASIPLGTGGELFF